The text below deals with one T cell receptor beta chain. What it binds is not known. TCR cDNA libraries came from RNA via a modified published protocol. TCRdb redid the calling of the 5' RACE reads with MiXCR, one entry per CDR3 protein. The repertoire includes 350,000 to 450,000 distinct CDR3 sequences, roughly 31% of them detected once, and 6% to 7% sits in the top ten. Looked up from germline, CDR1 is SEHNR and CDR2 is FQNEAQ (reference sequence). Trimming took off 5 bases at V and 8 bases at J, with 18 bases between the two ends. The CDR3 totals 15 residues. These data belong to a study of identical twins' blood T cells. Study-level results: Twins reportedly had markedly more similar V usage than unrelated donors, even among out-of-frame TCRbeta clonotypes.

The sample taken for sequencing was PBMCs. The chain carries TRBV7-9 and TRBJ1-4; D is perhaps TRBD1 (6 bases). The source is a woman aged 18-50 years in good health. The CDR3 nucleotides are TGTGCCAGCAGCACGCCGGGGGACATAACGGAAAAACTGTTTTTT. Translated: CASSTPGDITEKLFF.